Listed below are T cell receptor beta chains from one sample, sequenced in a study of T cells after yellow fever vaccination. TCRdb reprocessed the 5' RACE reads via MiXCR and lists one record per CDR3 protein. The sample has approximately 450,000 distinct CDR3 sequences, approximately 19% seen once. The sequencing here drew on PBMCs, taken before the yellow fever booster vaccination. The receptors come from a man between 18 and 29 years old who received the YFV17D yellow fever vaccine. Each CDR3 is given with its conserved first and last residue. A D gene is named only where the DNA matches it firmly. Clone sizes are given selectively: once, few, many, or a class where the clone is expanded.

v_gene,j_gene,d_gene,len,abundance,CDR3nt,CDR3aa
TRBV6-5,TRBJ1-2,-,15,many,TGTGCCAGCAGTTGGGGCGCGGAAGCTAACTATGGCTACACCTTC,CASSWGAEANYGYTF
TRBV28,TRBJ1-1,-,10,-,TGTGCCAGCACCGGAGGGGGGGCTTTCTTT,CASTGGGAFF
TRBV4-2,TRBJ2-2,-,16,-,TGTGCCAGCAGCCAACACGCGGGGACGAACACCGGGGAGCTGTTTTTT,CASSQHAGTNTGELFF
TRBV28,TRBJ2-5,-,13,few,TGTGCCAGCAGGGAAGGCCTCTGGGAGACCCAGTACTTC,CASREGLWETQYF
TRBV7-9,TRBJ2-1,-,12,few,TGTGCCAGCAGCTTAAGCAACAATGAGCAGTTCTTC,CASSLSNNEQFF
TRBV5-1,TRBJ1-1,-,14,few,TGCGCCAGCAGCTGGCTACCCGCTGCCACTGAAGCTTTCTTT,CASSWLPAATEAFF
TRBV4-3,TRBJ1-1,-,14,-,TGCGCCAGCAGCCAAGACTCCAGCAACACTGAAGCTTTCTTT,CASSQDSSNTEAFF
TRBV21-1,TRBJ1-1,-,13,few,TGTGCCAGCAGCCCAACTCAGAACACTGAAGCTTTCTTT,CASSPTQNTEAFF
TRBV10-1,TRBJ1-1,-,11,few,TGCGCCAGCAGCGGGACGTACGAAACTTTCTTT,CASSGTYETFF
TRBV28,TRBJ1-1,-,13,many,TGTGCCAGCGCCGGTTTGATGAACACTGAAGCTTTCTTT,CASAGLMNTEAFF
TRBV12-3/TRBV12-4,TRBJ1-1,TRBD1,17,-,TGTGCCAGCAGTTTCAATACAGGGGGCAGGTTGGGAGGTGAAGCTTTCTTT,CASSFNTGGRLGGEAFF
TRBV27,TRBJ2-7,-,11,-,TGTGCCAGCAGTGGGGGTCTCGAGCAGTACTTC,CASSGGLEQYF
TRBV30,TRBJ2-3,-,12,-,TGTGCCTGGAGATCTCGCACAGATACGCAGTATTTT,CAWRSRTDTQYF
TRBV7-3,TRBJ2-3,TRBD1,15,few,TGTGCCAGCAGCTTCCAATCAGGGGGCGCAGATACGCAGTATTTT,CASSFQSGGADTQYF
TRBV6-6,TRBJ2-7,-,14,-,TGTGCCAGCAGACCCCGGGACCTCCTAAACGAGCAGTACTTC,CASRPRDLLNEQYF
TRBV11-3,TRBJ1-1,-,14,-,TGTGCCAGCAGCCGTAGCGTCGAGAACACTGAAGCTTTCTTT,CASSRSVENTEAFF